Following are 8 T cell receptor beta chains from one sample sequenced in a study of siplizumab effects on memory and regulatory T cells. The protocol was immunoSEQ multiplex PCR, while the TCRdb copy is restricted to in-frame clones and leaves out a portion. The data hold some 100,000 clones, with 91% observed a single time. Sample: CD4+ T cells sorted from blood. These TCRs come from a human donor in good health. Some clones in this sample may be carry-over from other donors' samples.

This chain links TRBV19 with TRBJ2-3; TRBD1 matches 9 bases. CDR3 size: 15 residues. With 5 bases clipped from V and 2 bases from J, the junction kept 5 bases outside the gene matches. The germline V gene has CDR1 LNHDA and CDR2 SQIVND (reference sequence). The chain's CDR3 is CASSFGQGTTDTQYF. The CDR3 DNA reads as TGTGCCAGTAGTTTCGGACAGGGGACCACAGATACGCAGTATTTT.

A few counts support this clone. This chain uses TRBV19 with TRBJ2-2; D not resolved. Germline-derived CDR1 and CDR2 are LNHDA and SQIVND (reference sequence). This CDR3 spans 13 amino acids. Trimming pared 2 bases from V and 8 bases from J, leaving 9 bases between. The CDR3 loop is CASSIQVSGELFF. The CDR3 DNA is TGTGCCAGTAGTATACAGGTGTCGGGGGAGCTGTTTTTT. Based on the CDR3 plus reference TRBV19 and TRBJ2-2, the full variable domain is DGGITQSPKYLFRKEGQNVTLSCEQNLNHDAMYWYRQDPGQGLRLIYYSQIVNDFQKGDIAEGYSVSREKKESFPLTVTSAQKNPTAFYLCASSIQVSGELFFGEGSRLTVL.

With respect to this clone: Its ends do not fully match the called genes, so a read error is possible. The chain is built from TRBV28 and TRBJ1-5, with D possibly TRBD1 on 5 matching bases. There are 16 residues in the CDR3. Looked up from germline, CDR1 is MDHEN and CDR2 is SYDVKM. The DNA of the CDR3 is TGTGTCAGCAGGCCCCCCCAGGGTGGGATTAATCAGCCCCAGCATTTT. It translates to CVSRPPQGGINQPQHF.

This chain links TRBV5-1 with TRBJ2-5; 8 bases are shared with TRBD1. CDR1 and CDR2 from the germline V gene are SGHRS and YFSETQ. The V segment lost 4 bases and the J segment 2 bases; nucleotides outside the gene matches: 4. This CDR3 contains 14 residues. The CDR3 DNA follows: TGCGCCAGCAGCCTGGGGGACAGGCAAGAGACCCAGTACTTC. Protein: CASSLGDRQETQYF.

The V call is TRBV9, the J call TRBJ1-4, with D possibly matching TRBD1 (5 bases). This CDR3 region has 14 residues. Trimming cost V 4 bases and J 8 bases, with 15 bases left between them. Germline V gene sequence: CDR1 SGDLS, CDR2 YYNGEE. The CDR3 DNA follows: TGTGCCAGCAGCACCCAGTCCTGGGGCGAAAAACTGTTTTTT. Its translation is CASSTQSWGEKLFF. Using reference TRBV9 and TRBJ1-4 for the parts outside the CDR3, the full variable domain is DSGVTQTPKHLITATGQRVTLRCSPRSGDLSVYWYQQSLDQGLQFLIQYYNGEERAKGNILERFSAQQFPDLHSELNLSSLELGDSALYFCASSTQSWGEKLFFGSGTQLSVL.

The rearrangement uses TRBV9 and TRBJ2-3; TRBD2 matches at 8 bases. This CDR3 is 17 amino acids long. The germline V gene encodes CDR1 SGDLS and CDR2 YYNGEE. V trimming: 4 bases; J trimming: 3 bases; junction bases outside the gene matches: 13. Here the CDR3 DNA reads TGTGCCAGCAGCCCCTCTGCCCGAAGCGGGAGAACAGATACGCAGTATTTT. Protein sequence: CASSPSARSGRTDTQYF. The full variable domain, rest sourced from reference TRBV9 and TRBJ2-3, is DSGVTQTPKHLITATGQRVTLRCSPRSGDLSVYWYQQSLDQGLQFLIQYYNGEERAKGNILERFSAQQFPDLHSELNLSSLELGDSALYFCASSPSARSGRTDTQYFGPGTRLTVL.

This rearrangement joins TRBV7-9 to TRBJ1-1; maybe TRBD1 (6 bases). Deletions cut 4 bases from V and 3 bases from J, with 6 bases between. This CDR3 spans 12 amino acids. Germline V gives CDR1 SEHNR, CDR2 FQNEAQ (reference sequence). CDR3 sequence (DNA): TGTGCCAGCAGCTACAGGGACACTGAAGCTTTCTTT. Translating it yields CASSYRDTEAFF.

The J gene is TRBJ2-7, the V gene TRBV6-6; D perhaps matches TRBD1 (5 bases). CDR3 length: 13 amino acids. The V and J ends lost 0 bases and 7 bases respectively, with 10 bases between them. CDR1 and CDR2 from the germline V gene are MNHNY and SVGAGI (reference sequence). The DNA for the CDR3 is TGTGCCAGCAGTTACTCGGGGCTTCCTGAGCAGTACTTC. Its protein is CASSYSGLPEQYF.